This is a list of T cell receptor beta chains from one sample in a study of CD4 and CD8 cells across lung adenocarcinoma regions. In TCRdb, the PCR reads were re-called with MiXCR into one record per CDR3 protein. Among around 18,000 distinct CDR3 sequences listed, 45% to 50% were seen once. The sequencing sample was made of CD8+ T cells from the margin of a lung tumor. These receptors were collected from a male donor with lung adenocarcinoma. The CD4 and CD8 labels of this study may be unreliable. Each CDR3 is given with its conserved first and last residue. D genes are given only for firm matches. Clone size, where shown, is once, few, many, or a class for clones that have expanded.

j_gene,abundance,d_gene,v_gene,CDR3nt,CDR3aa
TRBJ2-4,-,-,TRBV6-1,TGTGCCAGCGCCTCGGGGCGGCTAGCCAAAAACATGCAGTATTTC,CASASGRLAKNMQYF
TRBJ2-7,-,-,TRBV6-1,TGTGCCAGCAGCGCCATAGGAGTGGGCTACGAGCAGTACTTC,CASSAIGVGYEQYF
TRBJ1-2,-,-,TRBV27,TGTGCCAGCAGTTTTACCGGGAGAGGCTACACCTTC,CASSFTGRGYTF
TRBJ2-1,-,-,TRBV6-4,TGTGCCAGCAGTGACTCAGTGGCGGGGAATGAGCAGCTCTTC,CASSDSVAGNEQLF
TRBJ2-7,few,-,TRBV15,TGTGCCACCAGCAGAGATTTCGGGGGTAAGACCTACGAGCAGTACTTC,CATSRDFGGKTYEQYF
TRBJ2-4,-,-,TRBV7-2,TGTGCCAGCAGCTACCGCGGGGCCGGAGCCAAAAACATTCAGTACTTC,CASSYRGAGAKNIQYF
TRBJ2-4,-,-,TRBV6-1,TGTGCCAGCAGTGAAAAGTGGGGGCTGGGGGCCAAAGATACTCAGTACTTC,CASSEKWGLGAKDTQYF
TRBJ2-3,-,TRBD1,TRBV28,TGTGCCAGCGGGGGTGAGGGGGCACGCGACCCAGATACGCAGTATTTT,CASGGEGARDPDTQYF
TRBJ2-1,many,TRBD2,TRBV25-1,TGTGCCAGCGGGGGACTAGACGGCAATGAGCAGTTCTTC,CASGGLDGNEQFF
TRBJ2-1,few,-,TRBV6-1,TGTGCCAGCAAAACATGGGACTCCCGCAATGAGCAGTTCTTC,CASKTWDSRNEQFF
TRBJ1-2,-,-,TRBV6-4,TGTGCCAGCAGCCCAACGGGGGGTTACTATGGCTACACCTTC,CASSPTGGYYGYTF
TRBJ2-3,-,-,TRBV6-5,TGTGCCAGCAGTTACTCGGGCGAGGCAGATACGCAGTATTTT,CASSYSGEADTQYF
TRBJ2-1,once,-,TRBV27,TGTGCCAGCAGTTTGAGTCTAGTGAGCTACAATACGCAGTTCTTT,CASSLSLVSYNTQFF
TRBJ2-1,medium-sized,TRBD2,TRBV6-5,TGTGCCAGCAGATTCTCCGGGACTAGCGGCAATGAGCAGTTCTTC,CASRFSGTSGNEQFF
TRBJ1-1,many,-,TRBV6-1,TGTGCCAGCAGTGACAGTTACACTGAAGCTTTCTTT,CASSDSYTEAFF
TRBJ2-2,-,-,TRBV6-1,TGTGCCCGCGGCGGACAGCCGGTTGGCACAGATGCGCTGTATTTT,CARGGQPVGTDALYF
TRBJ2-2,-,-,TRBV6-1,TGTGCCAGCAGTACAATCGAGGGTCCGCTGTTTTTT,CASSTIEGPLFF
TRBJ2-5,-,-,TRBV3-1,TGTGCCAGCACATCCGGCCGGGGGGCCATGACGGCCCAGTACTTC,CASTSGRGAMTAQYF
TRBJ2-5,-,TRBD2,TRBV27,TGTGCCAGCAGGGGTAGCGGGAACCCACGAGAGACCCAGTACTTC,CASRGSGNPRETQYF
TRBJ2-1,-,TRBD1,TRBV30,TGTGCCTGGAGCAGGGGACAGGGGGGCAATGAGCAGTTCTTC,CAWSRGQGGNEQFF
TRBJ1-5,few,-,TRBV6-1,TGTGCCAGCCCTGGCAAGCCCCAGCATTTT,CASPGKPQHF
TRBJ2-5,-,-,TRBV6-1,TGTGCCAGCGGGGGGTCTGGGGGCGGGGGCCCAGGGACCCAGTACTTC,CASGGSGGGGPGTQYF
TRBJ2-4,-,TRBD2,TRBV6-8,TGTCCGTGCCGAGCCGCGGGCGGGAGAGCCATAGATACGCAGTACTTC,CPCRAAGGRAIDTQYF
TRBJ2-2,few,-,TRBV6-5,TGTGCCAGCAGTTACGGTATCGGGGAGCTGTTTTTT,CASSYGIGELFF
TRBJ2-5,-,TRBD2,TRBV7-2,TGTGCCAGCAGGCGACAAGGACTAGCGGGAGAGACCCAGTACTTC,CASRRQGLAGETQYF
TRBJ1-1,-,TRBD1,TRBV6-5,TGTGCCAGCAGTTTAACAGGGGGCGTTGAAGCTTTCTTT,CASSLTGGVEAFF
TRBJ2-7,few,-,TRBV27,TGTGCCAGCAGTCCCGGACCCCCCTACGAGCAGTACTTC,CASSPGPPYEQYF
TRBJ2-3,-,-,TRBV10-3,TGTGCCACCGCGGGGCAGGACGACCGTGGCACAGAGACGCAGTATTTC,CATAGQDDRGTETQYF
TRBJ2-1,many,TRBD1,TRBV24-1,TGTGCCACCAGTGATCTCCGGACAGGGCGGGATGAGCAGTTCTTC,CATSDLRTGRDEQFF
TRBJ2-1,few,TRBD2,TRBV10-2,TGCGCCAGCAATTTAGCGGGGAGCGATGAGCAGTTCTTC,CASNLAGSDEQFF
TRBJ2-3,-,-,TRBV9,TGTGCCAGCAGCGTAGCCCCGGGAGTGACAGATACGCAGTATTTT,CASSVAPGVTDTQYF
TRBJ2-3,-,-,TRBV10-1,TGCGCCAGCAGTGGGGGCCGCGTCACAGATACGCAGTATTTT,CASSGGRVTDTQYF
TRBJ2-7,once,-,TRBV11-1,TGTGCCAGCAGCCCTAGCGACACTTACAATGAGCAGTACTTC,CASSPSDTYNEQYF
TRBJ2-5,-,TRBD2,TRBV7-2,TGTGCCAGCAGCTCCCCTGGCGGGAGGGCCCGGGAGACCCAGTACTTC,CASSSPGGRARETQYF
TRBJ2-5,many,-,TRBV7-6,TGTGCCAGCAGCTTCCTGGGACCACGGGAGACCCAGTACTTC,CASSFLGPRETQYF
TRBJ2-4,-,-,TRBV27,TGTTCCGCGGGGCTCGGGGGCGCGGACCAAGACATTCAGTACTTC,CSAGLGGADQDIQYF
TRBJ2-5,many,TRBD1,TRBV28,TGTGCCAGCAGTTTACCGGGACAGGGGGCCGAAGAGCAGTACTTC,CASSLPGQGAEEQYF
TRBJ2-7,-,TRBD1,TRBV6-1,TGTGCCAGCAGCCCCCTCGACAGGGGCGAGCAGTACTTC,CASSPLDRGEQYF
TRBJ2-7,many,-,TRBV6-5,TGTGCCAGCAGTTACTCGTCAGTACCCTACGAGCAGTACTTC,CASSYSSVPYEQYF
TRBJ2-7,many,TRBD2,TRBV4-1,TGCGCCAGCAGCCAAGGTAGCGGGAGTAGGAACGAGCAGTACTTC,CASSQGSGSRNEQYF
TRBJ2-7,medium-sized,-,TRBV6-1,TGTGCCAGCAGTGAAGCGCTTTACGGCATCTACGAGCAGTACTTC,CASSEALYGIYEQYF
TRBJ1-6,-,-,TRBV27,TGTGCCAGCAGTTTGCGTAATTCACCCCTCCACTTT,CASSLRNSPLHF
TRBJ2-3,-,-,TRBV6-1,TGTGCGGGCAGATTGGGGGGTGACGGAGAGACGCAGTATTTT,CAGRLGGDGETQYF
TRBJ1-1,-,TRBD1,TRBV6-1,TGTGCCAGCATCCGAAAGACAGGGATGAACACTGAAGCTTTCTTT,CASIRKTGMNTEAFF
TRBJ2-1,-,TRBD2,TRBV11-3,TGTGCCAGCAGCCCGGGGGGTAAATGGACTAACACCTACAATGAGCAGTTCTTC,CASSPGGKWTNTYNEQFF
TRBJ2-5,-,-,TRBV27,TGTGCCAGCAGTTTAAACGGGGGCCTCCTCCAAGAGACCCAGTACTTC,CASSLNGGLLQETQYF
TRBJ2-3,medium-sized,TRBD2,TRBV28,TGTGCCAGCAGTTCGCCGGGACTAGCAGATACGCAGTATTTT,CASSSPGLADTQYF
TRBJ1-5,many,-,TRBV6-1,TGTGCCAGCAGCGACGGACATCCGGGGCGGCCCCAGCATTTT,CASSDGHPGRPQHF
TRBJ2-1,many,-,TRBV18,TGTGCCAGCTCACCGGCAGTGGCGGGACAGTTCTTC,CASSPAVAGQFF
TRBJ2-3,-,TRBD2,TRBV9,TGTGCCAGCAGCTGGGCCCCGGGGGGGGCCACAGATACGCAGTATTTT,CASSWAPGGATDTQYF
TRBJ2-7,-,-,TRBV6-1,TGTGCCAGCAGTGAACGGGACGGATCCTACGAGCAGTACTTC,CASSERDGSYEQYF
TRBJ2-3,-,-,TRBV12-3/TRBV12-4,TGTGCCAGCAGTTCGGGGCTGGGCCGCACAGATACGCAGTACTTT,CASSSGLGRTDTQYF
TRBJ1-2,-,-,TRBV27,TGTGCCAGCAGTTTATTTCGGGGAGTCGGCGGCTACACCTTC,CASSLFRGVGGYTF
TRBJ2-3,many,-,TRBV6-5,TGTGCCAGCAGTTACAGGAACACAGATACGCAGTATTTT,CASSYRNTDTQYF
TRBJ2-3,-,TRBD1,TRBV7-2,TGTGCCAGCAGCTTCTGGGACAGGGGGGATACGCAGTATTTT,CASSFWDRGDTQYF
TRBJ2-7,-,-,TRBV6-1,TGTGCGAGCCGACCCCCGGCGGGTAGTGGCAAAGATACGCAGTACTTC,CASRPPAGSGKDTQYF
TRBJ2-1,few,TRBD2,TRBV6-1,TGTGCCAGCAGTCCAGAGACTAGCGGCCATGGTGAGCAGTTCTTC,CASSPETSGHGEQFF
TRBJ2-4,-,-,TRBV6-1,TGTGGCCGCGTCAAGGGCCTGCTAGCGAAAAACACGCAGTACTTC,CGRVKGLLAKNTQYF
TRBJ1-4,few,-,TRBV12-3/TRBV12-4,TGTGCCAGCAGTCACCGCCGGGTAAATGAAAAACTGTTTTTT,CASSHRRVNEKLFF